Presented here are 9 T cell receptor beta chains from one specimen sequenced in a study of T cells in Graves' hyperthyroidism and ophthalmopathy. RNA transcripts gave rise to amplified TCR beta CDR3 regions. When the TCR CDR3 underwent first-round RT-PCR, the HTBI primer set was used. TCRdb itself ran the multiplex PCR reads through MiXCR, one entry per CDR3 protein. The data hold hundreds of thousands of distinct CDR3 sequences, with about 14% observed a single time. Sequenced: blood. These receptors were collected from a woman aged 18-35 years with Graves' hyperthyroidism.

This clonotype was seen a handful of times. The rearrangement uses TRBV6-1 and TRBJ2-7; TRBD2 matches 8 bases. With V trimmed by 6 bases and J by 5 bases, 12 bases remained unmatched. From germline, CDR1 is MNHNS and CDR2 SASEGT. This CDR3 has 15 residues. Written as DNA, the CDR3 is TGTGCCAGCAGCACGGGGGGGAGCGGAAGCCACGAGCAGTACTTC. Encoded protein: CASSTGGSGSHEQYF.

This clonotype turned up a few times. The CDR3 DNA is TGTGCCATCAGTGAGTCGGGACTCCGGAACGAGCAGTACTTC. Protein sequence: CAISESGLRNEQYF. The rearrangement uses TRBV10-3 and TRBJ2-7; TRBD2 is a possible D gene (6 bases). CDR1 is ENHRY and CDR2 is SYGVKD in the germline V gene. V was clipped by 0 bases and J by 5 bases, with 11 bases between them. CDR3 size: 14 residues.

This clonotype came up many times. This sequence joins TRBV11-2 and TRBJ2-2, with TRBD2 as a possible D gene (6 bases). Germline lookup yields CDR1 SGHAT and CDR2 FQNNGV. The CDR3 is made up of 15 amino acids. Trimming removed 5 bases at V and 4 bases at J, with 14 bases between. Here the CDR3 reads CASSLTGTSTGELFF. CDR3 bases: TGTGCCAGCAGCCTAACGGGGACTTCCACCGGGGAGCTGTTTTTT. The whole variable domain, remainder taken from reference TRBV11-2 and TRBJ2-2, is EAGVAQSPRYKIIEKRQSVAFWCNPISGHATLYWYQQILGQGPKLLIQFQNNGVVDDSQLPKDRFSAERLKGVDSTLKIQPAKLEDSAVYLCASSLTGTSTGELFFGEGSRLTVL.

This clonotype was observed many times. This chain uses TRBV7-9 with TRBJ2-5, with D perhaps assigned TRBD1 or TRBD2 (5 bases each). Germline V gene lookup returns CDR1 SEHNR and CDR2 FQNEAQ (reference sequence). This CDR3 spans 15 amino acids. V was trimmed by 10 bases and J by 5 bases, leaving 23 bases between them. CDR3 loop: CAMQGESETLETQYF. CDR3 nucleotides: TGTGCCATGCAAGGGGAGTCGGAAACCCTGGAGACCCAGTACTTC. The full variable domain, with the rest looked up from reference TRBV7-9 and TRBJ2-5, is DTGVSQNPRHKITKRGQNVTFRCDPISEHNRLYWYRQTLGQGPEFLTYFQNEAQLEKSRLLSDRFSAERPKGSFSTLEIQRTEQGDSAMYLCAMQGESETLETQYFGPGTRLLVL.

Ten or more counts support this clonotype. The V and J genes are TRBV28 and TRBJ1-1, with a tentative D call TRBD1 (5 bases). The CDR3 spans 16 residues. Germline V gene data show CDR1 as MDHEN and CDR2 as SYDVKM. Trimming took off 3 bases at V and 0 bases at J, with 14 bases between the two ends. This CDR3 is CASSLRTGPLNTEAFF. The CDR3 nucleotides are TGTGCCAGCAGTTTGCGGACGGGACCACTGAACACTGAAGCTTTCTTT. Full variable domain (remainder filled in from reference TRBV28 and TRBJ1-1): DVKVTQSSRYLVKRTGEKVFLECVQDMDHENMFWYRQDPGLGLRLIYFSYDVKMKEKGDIPEGYSVSREKKERFSLILESASTNQTSMYLCASSLRTGPLNTEAFFGQGTRLTVV.

This clonotype was counted ten times or more. The rearrangement uses TRBV12-5 and TRBJ2-7, with 9 bases lining up with TRBD1. CDR3 length equals 15 residues. The junction had 9 bases not matched to a gene; V was cut back by 7 bases and J by 2 bases. Germline assignment: CDR1 LGHNT and CDR2 FRNRAP. CDR3 sequence reads: CASAKAGDRAYEQYF. The DNA of the CDR3 is TGTGCTAGTGCCAAGGCCGGGGACAGGGCCTACGAGCAGTACTTC.

The chain recombines TRBV9 with TRBJ2-7, with 7 positions matching TRBD1. CDR1 and CDR2 from the germline V gene are SGDLS and YYNGEE. The CDR3 loop spans 16 amino acids. V shed 4 bases, J shed 6 bases, and the junction held 16 bases outside the gene matches. For the CDR3, the DNA is TGTGCCAGCAGCCCCCAACCCCAGGCCAGGGGGTCCGAGCAGTACTTC. Its protein product is CASSPQPQARGSEQYF.

The sample holds a few counts of this clonotype. The V call is TRBV4-3, the J call TRBJ2-2; no clear D. The CDR3 has 12 amino acids. Germline lookup yields CDR1 LGHNA and CDR2 YSLEER. Trimming cost V 5 bases and J 7 bases, with 8 bases left between them. CDR3 region: CASSSHSGELFF. The CDR3 DNA follows: TGCGCCAGCAGCTCTCATAGCGGGGAGCTGTTTTTT.

This rearrangement joins TRBV6-1 to TRBJ2-3, with TRBD1 matching over 7 bases. The CDR3 runs 13 residues. With V trimmed by 9 bases and J by 4 bases, 7 bases remained unmatched. The germline gives CDR1 MNHNS, CDR2 SASEGT. CDR3 nucleotides: TGTGCCAGTCACAGGGACAGTGCAGATACGCAGTATTTT. Translation gives CASHRDSADTQYF.